This record covers a single T cell receptor (beta chain). This entry belongs to a study of cytomegalovirus exposure and HLA in healthy donors. PCR amplification relied on 60 Vbeta primers (plus 13 Jbeta primers). Profiled with immunoSEQ multiplex PCR; TCRdb holds only in-frame clones, not every one. The sample has under 90,000 clones; 70% are singletons. The V gene's germline CDR1 is ENHRY and CDR2 SYGVKD. The CDR3 contains 17 residues. V was clipped by 3 bases and J by 8 bases; unmatched bases: 12. The chain employs TRBV10-3 and TRBJ2-1; 11 nucleotides match TRBD2. Sequencing was done on a sample of PBMCs. The source of this sequence is a woman aged 45-65 years in good health and CMV-seropositive. Here the CDR3 reads CAISEIAGGIVGDEQFF. CDR3 bases: TGTGCCATCAGTGAAATAGCGGGGGGGATCGTGGGCGATGAGCAGTTCTTC.